This section outlines one T cell receptor beta chain sequence together with its context. The target antigen is unknown. As every portion of the isolated RNA was reverse transcribed, the sequencing read expressed TCRB transcripts. Assay used: immunoSEQ multiplex PCR; TCRdb lists only in-frame clones, some missing. The profile covers more than 250,000 clones, with just over 20% appearing a single time and 0.028% taken by the ten largest. A heparinised blood draw that averaged about 120 mL was obtained once from each donor. The CDR3 runs 14 residues. J gave up 4 bases and V 8 bases, and 9 bases lay outside the gene matches. The germline CDR1 and CDR2 sequences are GTSNPN and SVGIG (reference sequence). These data are taken from a study of beta chain features in type 1 diabetes. Study-wide findings and caveats: For Type 1 diabetes patients, all four CD4+ subsets carried TCRB CDR3s that were moderately but significantly shorter.

The sequencing sample was made of naive CD4+ T cells from blood. This clonotype was obtained from a woman aged 40 to 49 with type 1 diabetes. The chain joins TRBV30 to TRBJ2-3; 10 bases map to TRBD1. CDR3 protein: CAADRGQLADTQYF. The CDR3 DNA reads as TGTGCCGCAGACAGGGGGCAGTTGGCAGATACGCAGTATTTT.